This TCR beta chain was identified in a study of blood T cell repertoires in COVID-19. Study details: The United States, Italy and Spain provided the acute and convalescent COVID-19 samples.

Libraries were prepared by immunoSEQ multiplex PCR; TCRdb keeps only in-frame clonotypes and omits some of them. The sample lists over 50,000 clones, around 87% occurring once. Germline loops: CDR1 MNHEY, CDR2 SVGEGT. The CDR3 is made up of 15 amino acids. V was cut by 2 bases and J by 3 bases, with 11 bases left in between. The count of this clone is one. The clonotype originates from a man in his fifties or sixties with acute or convalescent COVID-19. Sequenced sample: peripheral blood. V and J are TRBV6-2 or TRBV6-3 and TRBJ1-5; tentative D call: TRBD1 (6 bases). CDR3 nucleotides: TGTGCCAGCAGTTACACCGACAGGATCAATCAGCCCCAGCATTTT. Amino acid sequence: CASSYTDRINQPQHF.